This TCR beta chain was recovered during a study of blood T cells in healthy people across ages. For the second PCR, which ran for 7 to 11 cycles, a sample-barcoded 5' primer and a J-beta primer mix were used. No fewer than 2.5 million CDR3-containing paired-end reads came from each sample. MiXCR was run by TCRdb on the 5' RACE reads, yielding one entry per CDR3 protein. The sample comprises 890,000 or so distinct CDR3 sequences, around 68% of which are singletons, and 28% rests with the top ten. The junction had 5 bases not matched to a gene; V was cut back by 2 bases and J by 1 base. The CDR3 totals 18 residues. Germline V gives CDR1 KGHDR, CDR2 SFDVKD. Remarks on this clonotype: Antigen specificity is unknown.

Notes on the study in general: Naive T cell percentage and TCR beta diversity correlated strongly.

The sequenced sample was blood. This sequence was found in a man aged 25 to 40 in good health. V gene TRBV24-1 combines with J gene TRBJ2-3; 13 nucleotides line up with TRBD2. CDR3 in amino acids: CATSDSRTSGGRTDTQYF. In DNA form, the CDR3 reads TGTGCCACCAGTGATTCTCGGACTAGCGGGGGACGCACAGATACGCAGTATTTT.